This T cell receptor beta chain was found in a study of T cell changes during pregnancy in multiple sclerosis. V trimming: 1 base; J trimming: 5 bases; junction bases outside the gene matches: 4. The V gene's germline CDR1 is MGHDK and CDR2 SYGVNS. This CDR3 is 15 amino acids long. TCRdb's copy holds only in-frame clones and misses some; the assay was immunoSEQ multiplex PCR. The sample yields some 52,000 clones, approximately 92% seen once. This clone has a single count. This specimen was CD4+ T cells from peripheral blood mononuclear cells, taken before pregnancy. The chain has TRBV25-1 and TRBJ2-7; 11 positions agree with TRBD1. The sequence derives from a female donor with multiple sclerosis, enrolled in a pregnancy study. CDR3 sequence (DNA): TGTGCCAGCAGTGAATTGGGGACAGGGGGTCACGAGCAGTACTTC. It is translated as CASSELGTGGHEQYF.